What follows are 24 T cell receptor beta chains derived from one specimen sequenced in a study of CD8 T cells in ankylosing spondylitis. Each CDR3 protein gets one entry after TCRdb re-called the 5' RACE reads with MiXCR. The data show more than 35,000 distinct CDR3 sequences, around 6.2% seen once. Sequences were obtained from blood, either unsorted or a sorted T cell fraction (not recorded which). These receptors were taken from a male donor with ankylosing spondylitis or in good health (not recorded which).

Many counts were recorded for this clonotype. This chain connects TRBV24-1 to TRBJ2-5, with TRBD2 identical over 7 bases. From germline, CDR1 is KGHDR and CDR2 SFDVKD. CDR3 length: 15 residues. Losses at the gene ends were 6 bases for V and 4 bases for J; bases not matched to a gene: 10. DNA for the CDR3: TGTGCCACCAGTAACCTTGGGAGGGGCGTAGAGACCCAGTACTTC. Translated, it gives CATSNLGRGVETQYF.

This clonotype has ten or more counts. This sequence joins TRBV5-1 and TRBJ1-1; D is unresolved. Germline CDR1 SGHRS, CDR2 YFSETQ. Trimming took 7 bases from V and 0 from J, leaving 10 bases between them. CDR3 size: 13 residues. The CDR3 region has the DNA TGCGCCAGCCGGACGGAATTGAACACTGAAGCTTTCTTT. Protein sequence: CASRTELNTEAFF.

At least ten counts were recorded for this clonotype. The gene calls are TRBV10-3 and TRBJ2-1; 7 bases are shared with TRBD2. Germline V gene lookup returns CDR1 ENHRY and CDR2 SYGVKD. V trimming: 0 bases; J trimming: 3 bases; junction bases outside the gene matches: 5. The CDR3 runs to 16 residues. CDR3 residues: CAISESLGGSYNEQFF. CDR3 DNA sequence: TGTGCCATCAGTGAGTCCCTCGGCGGGAGCTACAATGAGCAGTTCTTC.

This clonotype was recorded many times. V gene TRBV7-8 combines with J gene TRBJ2-2; D ambiguous. Trimming removed 4 bases from V and 7 bases from J, with 10 bases in between. The germline V gene has CDR1 SGHVS and CDR2 FQNEAQ. This CDR3 has 13 residues. The CDR3 protein is CASSYKLSGELFF. DNA of the CDR3: TGTGCCAGCAGCTACAAACTAAGCGGGGAGCTGTTTTTT.

Many counts were recorded for this clonotype. The V gene is TRBV20-1, the J gene TRBJ2-5; 9 bases match TRBD2. Germline CDR1 and CDR2: DFQATT and SNEGSKA (reference sequence). The CDR3 length is 15 residues. J gave up 4 bases and V 4 bases, and 10 bases lay outside the gene matches. CDR3 sequence (DNA): TGCAGTGCTACCGGAGGAGCGGGGGGTCGAGAGACCCAGTACTTC. Translating gives CSATGGAGGRETQYF.

This clonotype was detected many times. The gene calls are TRBV5-5 and TRBJ2-1; D gene ambiguous. The CDR3 totals 15 residues. Trimming took 3 bases from V and 0 from J, leaving 10 bases between them. The V gene's germline CDR1 is SGHKS and CDR2 YYEKEE (reference sequence). The CDR3 loop is CASSSSGNSYNEQFF. The CDR3 coding sequence is TGTGCCAGCAGCTCCTCAGGAAACTCCTACAATGAGCAGTTCTTC.

In this sample, this clonotype turned up many times. V gene TRBV29-1 combines with J gene TRBJ1-1, with 7 bases lining up with TRBD1. Germline CDR1 is SQVTM and CDR2 is ANQGSEA. The CDR3 runs 12 residues. V dropped 7 bases and J dropped 1; count of bases not matched to a gene: 3. Written as DNA, the CDR3 is TGCAGCGGGGGGACAGCGAACACTGAAGCTTTCTTT. This translates into CSGGTANTEAFF.

Many counts were recorded for this clonotype. This chain links TRBV6-4 with TRBJ2-2; perhaps D is TRBD1 or TRBD2 (5 bases each). The V end lost 3 bases, the J end lost 6 bases, and 20 bases lay between the germline ends. This CDR3 is built from 17 residues. CDR1 MRHNA and CDR2 SNTAGT come from the germline V gene. For the CDR3, the DNA is TGTGCCAGCAGTGAGGGTTCGGGGACCGCGGATTCCGGGGAGCTGTTTTTT. It encodes CASSEGSGTADSGELFF.

This clonotype has a count of ten or more. The V call is TRBV7-2, the J call TRBJ2-7; TRBD2 is a possible D gene (6 bases). The CDR3 covers 13 residues. Trimming pared 6 bases from V and 0 bases from J, leaving 9 bases between. CDR1 is SGHTA and CDR2 is FQGNSA in the germline V gene. The CDR3 sequence is CASRTGSSYEQYF. CDR3 nucleotides: TGTGCCAGCAGAACCGGGAGCTCCTACGAGCAGTACTTC.

This clonotype was observed at least ten times. The rearrangement links TRBV11-2 to TRBJ2-7, with D unclear. The CDR3 loop spans 17 amino acids. With 1 base removed from V and 0 bases from J, the gap between germline ends came to 16 bases. CDR1 is SGHAT, CDR2 FQNNGV, per germline. The DNA of the CDR3 is TGTGCCAGCAGCTTAGGTCCGGCACCCGTGAGCTCCTACGAGCAGTACTTC. Protein product: CASSLGPAPVSSYEQYF.

This clonotype occurred many times. The gene calls are TRBV12-3 or TRBV12-4 and TRBJ1-2; unclear D gene. The CDR3 extends over 17 amino acids. The germline V and J ends were trimmed by 7 bases and 10 bases, with 31 bases remaining between them. The CDR3 loop is CASTQEQAWATKDNYTF. CDR3 in DNA: TGTGCCAGCACTCAAGAGCAGGCATGGGCAACGAAAGACAACTACACCTTC.

This clonotype was observed many times. This chain joins TRBV21-1 and TRBJ2-5; the table gives TRBD2 as D, unverified against the DNA. TRBV21-1 constitutes a pseudogene. The CDR3 runs to 15 residues. The chain's CDR3 is CATAVRGREKETQYF. In DNA, the CDR3 is TGTGCCACCGCCGTGAGGGGCCGTGAAAAAGAGACCCAGTACTTC.

Concerning this clonotype itself: A single base separates this from a much larger clone, so it may be a read error. V and J are TRBV19 and TRBJ1-5, with a possible D match to TRBD1 (5 bases). CDR3 length: 17 amino acids. The germline V gene has CDR1 LNHDA and CDR2 SQIVND (reference sequence). In nucleotides, the CDR3 is TGTACCAGTAGTCCTCAGCCCGGGACTGTAGTCGGTCAGCCCCAGCATTTT. Protein sequence: CTSSPQPGTVVGQPQHF.

This clonotype was counted many times. The chain combines TRBV29-1 with TRBJ2-3; 8 bases agree with TRBD2. Germline V gene data show CDR1 as SQVTM and CDR2 as ANQGSEA. V lost 7 bases, J lost 4 bases, and 7 bases stayed unmatched. The CDR3 contains 13 residues. CDR3 in amino acids: CSGGTRVADTQYF. The CDR3 bases are TGCAGCGGCGGGACTAGGGTGGCAGATACGCAGTATTTT.

This clonotype has ten or more counts. The chain joins TRBV29-1 to TRBJ1-1; D gene uncertain. Germline CDR1 SQVTM, CDR2 ANQGSEA. The CDR3 is 9 residues long. Trimming cost V 7 bases and J 5 bases, with 5 bases left between them. This chain's CDR3 is CSGGTEAFF. The CDR3 DNA reads TGCAGCGGTGGGACTGAAGCTTTCTTT.

This clonotype was observed many times. The chain links TRBV9 to TRBJ2-3, with 7 bases that match TRBD2. CDR1 SGDLS and CDR2 YYNGEE come from the germline V gene. The V and J ends lost 0 bases and 2 bases, in that order; junction bases with no gene match: 6. CDR3 size: 16 residues. CDR3 loop: CASSVAGGGNTDTQYF. DNA of the CDR3: TGTGCCAGCAGCGTAGCTGGGGGGGGAAACACAGATACGCAGTATTTT.

This clonotype was recorded a few times. The J gene is TRBJ1-2, the V gene TRBV29-1; D gene ambiguous. CDR1 is SQVTM, CDR2 ANQGSEA, per germline. V was cut by 4 bases and J by 2 bases, with 8 bases left in between. This CDR3 region has 12 residues. Written as DNA, the CDR3 is TGCAGCGTTGGCAATTTCAACTATGGCTACACCTTC. Translating gives CSVGNFNYGYTF.

Many counts were recorded for this clonotype. The genes are TRBV28 and TRBJ2-2; D perhaps matches TRBD2 (7 bases). Trimming removed 5 bases at V and 7 bases at J, with 11 bases between. The CDR3 contains 13 residues. From germline, CDR1 is MDHEN and CDR2 SYDVKM. The CDR3 is CASSMRGGGELFF. The CDR3 DNA reads as TGTGCCAGCAGTATGAGGGGGGGCGGGGAGCTGTTTTTT.

This clonotype was found many times. V gene TRBV11-2 combines with J gene TRBJ1-1; 7 nucleotides match TRBD1. Germline assignment: CDR1 SGHAT and CDR2 FQNNGV. This CDR3 has 16 amino acids. Trimming at V came to 1 base and at J to 6 bases, leaving 11 bases not matched to a gene. CDR3 in amino acids: CASSLVLGGMSAEAFF. Here the CDR3 DNA reads TGTGCCAGCAGCTTAGTCCTAGGGGGCATGAGCGCTGAAGCTTTCTTT.

This clonotype was observed many times. CDR3 coding DNA: TGTGCCAGCAGCTTAGGGTGGCTAGCGGGAGGAGATACGCAGTATTTT. Amino acid sequence: CASSLGWLAGGDTQYF. The chain uses TRBV7-2 and TRBJ2-3, with 11 bases lining up with TRBD2. After removal of 1 base from V and 5 bases from J, the junction contained 5 bases not matched to a gene. The CDR3 contains 16 residues. The V gene's germline CDR1 is SGHTA and CDR2 FQGNSA.

J is TRBJ2-7 and V is TRBV11-2; TRBD1 or TRBD2 may be the D gene (6 bases each). The CDR3 is 17 residues long. Germline values: CDR1 SGHAT, CDR2 FQNNGV. V was pared by 5 bases and J by 5 bases, with 25 bases between. The CDR3 here is CASSHHLDSPTGDEQYF. The DNA for the CDR3 is TGTGCCAGCAGCCACCATCTGGACAGCCCCACGGGAGACGAGCAGTACTTC.

This clonotype was picked up many times. The V call is TRBV6-5, the J call TRBJ2-6; TRBD1 aligns across 10 bases. CDR1 and CDR2 (germline): MNHEY, SVGAGI. Trimming took 1 base from V and 2 from J; bases not matched to a gene: 2. This CDR3 comprises 17 residues. The CDR3 nucleotides read TGTGCCAGCAGTTACTATGGACAGGGGGCTGGGGCCAACGTCCTGACTTTC. It encodes CASSYYGQGAGANVLTF.

This clonotype was detected many times. The chain is built from TRBV5-1 and TRBJ2-1; 10 bases agree with TRBD2. V shed 3 bases, J shed 7 bases, and the junction held 7 bases outside the gene matches. Germline V gene data show CDR1 as SGHRS and CDR2 as YFSETQ. The length of the CDR3 is 15 residues. This CDR3 reads CASSSSGGARNEQFF. The CDR3 DNA reads TGCGCCAGCAGCTCAAGCGGGGGGGCCCGGAATGAGCAGTTCTTC.

This clonotype was seen ten or more times. The chain recombines TRBV20-1 with TRBJ2-1; weak D call: TRBD2 (5 bases). The CDR3 runs 12 residues. Trimming took off 1 base at V and 6 bases at J, with 7 bases between the two ends. Germline lookup yields CDR1 DFQATT and CDR2 SNEGSKA (reference sequence). The CDR3 here is CSARVLANEQFF. CDR3 DNA: TGCAGTGCTAGAGTCCTAGCCAATGAGCAGTTCTTC.